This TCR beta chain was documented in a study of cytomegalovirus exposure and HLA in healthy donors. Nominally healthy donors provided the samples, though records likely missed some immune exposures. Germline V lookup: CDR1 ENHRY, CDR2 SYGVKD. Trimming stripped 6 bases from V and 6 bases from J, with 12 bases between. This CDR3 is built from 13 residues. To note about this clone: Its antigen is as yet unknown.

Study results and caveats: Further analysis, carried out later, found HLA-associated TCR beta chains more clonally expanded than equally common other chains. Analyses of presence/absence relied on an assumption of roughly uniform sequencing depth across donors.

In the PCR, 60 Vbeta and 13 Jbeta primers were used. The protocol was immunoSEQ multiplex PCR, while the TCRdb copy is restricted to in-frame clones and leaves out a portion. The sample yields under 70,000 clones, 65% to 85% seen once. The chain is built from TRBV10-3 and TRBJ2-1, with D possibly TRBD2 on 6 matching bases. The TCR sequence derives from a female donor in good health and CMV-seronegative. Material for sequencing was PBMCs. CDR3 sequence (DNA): TGTGCCATCAGGTCTAGCGAGGGCAATGAGCAGTTCTTC. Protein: CAIRSSEGNEQFF.